The 23 T cell receptor beta chains in this list originate from one sample, sequenced in a study of blood T cells in healthy people across ages. Alongside a J-beta primer mix, a sample-barcoded 5' primer served in a second PCR lasting about 6 to 11 cycles. MiXCR was run by TCRdb on the 5' RACE reads, yielding one entry per CDR3 protein. In the table there are about 570,000 distinct CDR3 sequences, 25% to 30% of which are singletons. Sequenced sample: blood. The source is a woman between 65 and 79 years old in good health.

The chain uses TRBV6-2 or TRBV6-3 and TRBJ2-5; possibly TRBD2 for D (6 bases). Gene TRBJ2-7 matches the end of the DNA better, so the J call may be wrong. This CDR3 comprises 17 residues. Germline V gene sequence: CDR1 MNHEY, CDR2 SVGEGT. CDR3 DNA sequence: TGTGCCAGCAGTTATCCCGGGAGACAAAAAGGGCCCTACGAGCAGTACTTC. Its protein product is CASSYPGRQKGPYEQYF.

This chain joins TRBV7-2 and TRBJ1-2; 8 nucleotides align to TRBD1. CDR3 length: 17 residues. Trimming at V came to 0 bases and at J to 4 bases, leaving 10 bases not matched to a gene. Germline V gene sequence: CDR1 SGHTA, CDR2 FQGNSA. DNA of the CDR3: TGTGCCAGCAGCTTAGCGAGACAGGGGCAGGGGACCTATGGCTACACCTTC. This sequence encodes CASSLARQGQGTYGYTF. The full variable domain, rest sourced from reference TRBV7-2 and TRBJ1-2, is GAGVSQSPSNKVTEKGKDVELRCDPISGHTALYWYRQSLGQGLEFLIYFQGNSAPDKSGLPSDRFSAERTGGSVSTLTIQRTQQEDSAVYLCASSLARQGQGTYGYTFGSGTRLTVV.

The rearrangement joins TRBV9 to TRBJ1-5; the D gene is possibly TRBD1 (5 bases). The CDR3 is 17 amino acids. Germline values: CDR1 SGDLS, CDR2 YYNGEE. Trimming removed 0 bases at V and 6 bases at J, with 19 bases between. The DNA of the CDR3 is TGTGCCAGCAGCGTAGTTAGGGGTAGGGTGCTGGGTCAGCCCCAGCATTTT. Its protein is CASSVVRGRVLGQPQHF.

In its sample, this clonotype was seen many times. This chain links TRBV5-1 with TRBJ2-5; no clear D gene. V lost 6 bases, J lost 0 bases, and 6 bases lay in between. The CDR3 spans 12 residues. CDR1 is SGHRS, CDR2 YFSETQ, per germline. The CDR3 sequence is CASNPDQETQYF. CDR3 in DNA: TGCGCCAGCAATCCGGACCAAGAGACCCAGTACTTC.

The chain combines TRBV7-9 with TRBJ1-3; no definite D call. The V end was cut by 5 bases, the J end by 6 bases, with 11 bases between. The CDR3 extends over 13 amino acids. Germline V gives CDR1 SEHNR, CDR2 FQNEAQ (reference sequence). CDR3 amino acids: CASSAASINTIYF. In DNA form, the CDR3 reads TGTGCCAGCAGCGCCGCCTCCATAAACACCATATATTTT.

A few counts support this clonotype. The chain has TRBV4-3 and TRBJ1-4; no clear D. Trimming pared 4 bases from V and 7 bases from J, leaving 16 bases between. The CDR3 runs 15 residues. Germline values: CDR1 LGHNA, CDR2 YSLEER. The DNA for the CDR3 is TGCGCCAGCAGCCGATTATGGGCGGATGGTGAAAAACTGTTTTTT. This codes for CASSRLWADGEKLFF.

This clonotype was seen a few times. The V gene is TRBV29-1, the J gene TRBJ2-3; 11 nucleotides line up with TRBD2. The germline V gene encodes CDR1 SQVTM and CDR2 ANQGSEA. V shed 6 bases, J shed 4 bases, and the junction held 6 bases outside the gene matches. The CDR3 extends over 14 amino acids. In DNA, the CDR3 is TGCAGCGTCATACTAGCGGGGGAGGCAGATACGCAGTATTTT. Protein product: CSVILAGEADTQYF.

J is TRBJ1-1 and V is TRBV9; maybe TRBD1 (6 bases). Deletions cut 0 bases from V and 6 bases from J, with 15 bases between. The V gene's germline CDR1 is SGDLS and CDR2 YYNGEE. The CDR3 totals 15 residues. The CDR3: CASSVDPGARPEAFF. CDR3 nucleotides: TGTGCCAGCAGCGTAGATCCAGGGGCACGGCCTGAAGCTTTCTTT.

V gene TRBV7-2 combines with J gene TRBJ2-1, with TRBD1 as a possible D gene (5 bases). The CDR3 spans 13 residues. CDR1 and CDR2 (germline): SGHTA, FQGNSA. The V end lost 3 bases, the J end lost 7 bases, and 10 bases lay between the germline ends. This CDR3 reads CASSLYRSNEQFF. The DNA of the CDR3 is TGTGCCAGCAGCTTGTACAGGTCGAATGAGCAGTTCTTC.

This clonotype has a handful of counts. The chain links TRBV3-1 to TRBJ2-5, with D maybe TRBD1 (5 bases). The DNA end favors TRBJ2-7, so the J call may be wrong. Germline lookup yields CDR1 LGHDT and CDR2 YNNKEL (reference sequence). The CDR3 length is 12 residues. In DNA form, the CDR3 reads TGTGCCAGCAGCCAATCAGGGAACGAGCAGTACTTC. This encodes CASSQSGNEQYF.

The V gene is TRBV18, the J gene TRBJ2-5, with D perhaps matching TRBD1 (5 bases). Judging by the DNA end, TRBJ2-7 fits better; the J call may be wrong. The CDR3 spans 13 residues. CDR1 and CDR2 from the germline V gene are KGHSH and LQKENI. The CDR3 region has the DNA TGTGCCAGCTCACCAGGGGCAAACTACGAGCAGTACTTC. Protein product: CASSPGANYEQYF.

This rearrangement joins TRBV7-2 to TRBJ1-6; D ambiguous. The germline CDR1 and CDR2 sequences are SGHTA and FQGNSA. This CDR3 is built from 15 residues. Trimming shortened V by 1 base and J by 8 bases, and 12 bases separated the two germline ends. The CDR3 loop reads CASSLVDPRDSPLHF. The CDR3 bases are TGTGCCAGCAGCTTAGTCGATCCCCGGGATTCACCCCTCCACTTT.

This clonotype was detected only a few times. This chain links TRBV25-1 with TRBJ1-4; the D is unclear. Germline assignment: CDR1 MGHDK and CDR2 SYGVNS. This CDR3 region has 12 residues. Between the trimmed V and J ends, which lost 3 bases and 7 bases, there was a span of 6 bases. CDR3 DNA: TGTGCCAGCAGTGACCGGGGTGAAAAACTGTTTTTT. Protein product: CASSDRGEKLFF.

The J gene is TRBJ1-2, the V gene TRBV3-1, with D uncertain. Looked up from germline, CDR1 is LGHDT and CDR2 is YNNKEL (reference sequence). This CDR3 is built from 12 residues. Deletions cut 4 bases from V and 7 bases from J, with 10 bases between. The DNA of the CDR3 is TGTGCCAGCAGCCCGGGGTCGAGTGGCTACACCTTC. It is translated as CASSPGSSGYTF.

The gene calls are TRBV6-2 or TRBV6-3 and TRBJ2-1; a possible D gene is TRBD2 (6 bases). The V gene lost 7 bases and the J gene lost 0 bases, with 16 bases spanning the gap. The CDR3 sequence is 16 residues long. Germline loops: CDR1 MNHEY, CDR2 SVGEGT. The CDR3 DNA sequence: TGTGCCAGCAACTATGGATGGGGAGGCTCCTACAATGAGCAGTTCTTC. Its protein is CASNYGWGGSYNEQFF.

This clonotype was seen a few times. CDR3 nucleotides: TGTGCCAGCAGCTCCCAGAGCTCCTATAATTCACCCCTCCACTTT. This sequence encodes CASSSQSSYNSPLHF. This chain links TRBV7-2 with TRBJ1-6; D gene uncertain. This CDR3 has 15 amino acids. Per germline, CDR1 SGHTA and CDR2 FQGNSA. The germline V and J ends were trimmed by 4 bases and 0 bases, with 7 bases remaining between them.

V gene TRBV7-2 combines with J gene TRBJ2-3; 9 nucleotides line up with TRBD2. Germline V gene data show CDR1 as SGHTA and CDR2 as FQGNSA. CDR3 size: 18 residues. Trimming took 5 bases from V and 2 from J; bases not matched to a gene: 14. CDR3 in DNA: TGTGCCAGCAGCCCGACCTCCTTACTAGCGGGCCTCACAGATACGCAGTATTTT. It is translated as CASSPTSLLAGLTDTQYF.

This clonotype came up a few times. The chain recombines TRBV9 with TRBJ2-7; D might be TRBD2 (5 bases). This CDR3 comprises 15 residues. Deletions cut 0 bases from V and 2 bases from J, with 12 bases between. Germline V CDR1 and CDR2: SGDLS, YYNGEE. CDR3 amino acids: CASSVASGFPYEQYF. The CDR3 coding sequence is TGTGCCAGCAGCGTAGCTTCGGGATTCCCCTACGAGCAGTACTTC.

This clonotype was seen only a few times. The chain uses TRBV6-5 and TRBJ1-4, with unresolved D. The V and J ends lost 6 bases and 5 bases respectively, with 13 bases between them. The CDR3 consists of 14 residues. Germline V CDR1 and CDR2: MNHEY, SVGAGI. The CDR3 nucleotides are TGTGCCAGCAGCGGGGTGGTCGACAATGAAAAACTGTTTTTT. This translates into CASSGVVDNEKLFF.

The chain links TRBV20-1 to TRBJ2-5, with unresolved D. Germline CDR1 DFQATT, CDR2 SNEGSKA (reference sequence). CDR3 length equals 13 residues. Trimming shortened V by 0 bases and J by 5 bases, and 10 bases separated the two germline ends. CDR3: CSARDRSLETQYF. The CDR3 DNA reads as TGCAGTGCTAGAGATCGGTCCCTGGAGACCCAGTACTTC.

The rearrangement joins TRBV20-1 to TRBJ2-1, with TRBD2 identical over 10 bases. CDR3 size: 17 residues. Germline CDR1 DFQATT, CDR2 SNEGSKA (reference sequence). Unmatched junction bases numbered 13, after V lost 1 base and J lost 7 bases. CDR3 residues: CSARVLSGRAIGNEQFF. In nucleotides, the CDR3 is TGCAGTGCTAGAGTTTTAAGCGGGAGGGCTATTGGAAATGAGCAGTTCTTC.

The rearrangement links TRBV7-9 to TRBJ1-4; 9 nucleotides line up with TRBD1. With 4 bases clipped from V and 11 bases from J, the junction kept 11 bases outside the gene matches. Per germline, CDR1 SEHNR and CDR2 FQNEAQ (reference sequence). The CDR3 runs to 15 residues. The DNA of the CDR3 is TGTGCCAGCAGCTCGGACAGGGGTGCGGCCTTTAAACTGTTTTTT. Translated, it gives CASSSDRGAAFKLFF.

The V and J genes are TRBV10-2 and TRBJ2-4; 9 bases line up with TRBD2. The V gene end was trimmed by 7 bases and the J gene end by 11 bases; junction bases not matched to a gene: 6. There are 12 residues in the CDR3. CDR1 WSHSY and CDR2 SAAADI come from the germline V gene. The CDR3 spells CASKGRGGVQYF. The CDR3 nucleotides read TGCGCCAGCAAGGGGCGGGGGGGCGTTCAGTACTTC.